The 3 T cell receptor beta chains below come from one sample, sequenced in a study of early T cells in non-severe SARS-CoV-2 infection. One entry per CDR3 protein, called by TCRdb with MiXCR from the 5' RACE reads. The sample carries about 63,000 distinct CDR3 sequences, around 13% recorded once. Sequencing was done on a sample of whole blood. Receptors originate from an adult who was a healthcare worker with PCR-confirmed SARS-CoV-2 infection or an uninfected control (not recorded which).

The sample holds many counts of this clonotype. The chain has TRBV6-4 and TRBJ2-2, with 7 nucleotides matching TRBD2. Germline V lookup: CDR1 MRHNA, CDR2 SNTAGT. V was clipped by 3 bases and J by 4 bases; unmatched bases: 5. The CDR3 contains 15 residues. The chain's CDR3 is CASSEMGGSTGELFF. Written as DNA, the CDR3 is TGTGCCAGCAGTGAGATGGGGGGGAGCACCGGGGAGCTGTTTTTT.

This clonotype was detected many times. The chain joins TRBV6-2 or TRBV6-3 to TRBJ2-1; 10 bases agree with TRBD2. The CDR3 sequence is 19 residues long. Germline CDR1 reads MNHEY; CDR2 reads SVGEGT. V was clipped by 2 bases and J by 5 bases; unmatched bases: 15. The DNA of the CDR3 is TGTGCCAGCAGTTACACCCCCCGGTTTAGCGGGGGGCGGCACAATGAGCAGTTCTTC. Translated, it gives CASSYTPRFSGGRHNEQFF.

This clonotype was recorded at least ten times. The chain is built from TRBV12-3 or TRBV12-4 and TRBJ1-5, with 10 bases that match TRBD1. J gave up 11 bases and V 6 bases, and 10 bases lay outside the gene matches. The CDR3 loop spans 14 amino acids. CDR3 residues: CASSLGQGVGAQHF. The DNA of the CDR3 is TGTGCCAGCAGCCTAGGACAGGGGGTCGGGGCCCAGCATTTT.